Shown below are 18 T cell receptor beta chains from a single sample sequenced in a study of blood T cell repertoires in COVID-19. The assay was immunoSEQ multiplex PCR, and TCRdb's table has in-frame clones only and misses some. The data contain more than 85,000 clones, roughly 76% of them seen just once; the ten biggest clones take up around 4.5%. Sample: peripheral blood. All receptors derive from a woman between 50 and 59 years old with acute or convalescent COVID-19.

A few counts support this clone. V usage is TRBV7-2 and J usage is TRBJ1-1; weak D call: TRBD1 (5 bases). Trimming took 1 base from V and 4 from J, leaving 10 bases between them. Germline V gene sequence: CDR1 SGHTA, CDR2 FQGNSA. This CDR3 has 14 amino acids. The CDR3 protein is CASSLGRRGTEAFF. CDR3 DNA: TGTGCCAGCAGCTTAGGAAGGAGGGGCACTGAAGCTTTCTTT.

This chain joins TRBV23-1 and TRBJ2-3; 11 nucleotides line up with TRBD2. TRBV23-1 carries the ORF label, with uncertain function. V lost 7 bases, J lost 6 bases, and 9 bases stayed unmatched. This CDR3 has 15 amino acids. CDR3 sequence: CASILSGGDEDTQYF. The CDR3 DNA follows: TGCGCCAGCATTCTTAGCGGGGGGGATGAGGATACGCAGTATTTT.

The chain is built from TRBV6-2 or TRBV6-3 and TRBJ2-1; tentatively, D is TRBD2 (5 bases). Deletions cut 3 bases from V and 6 bases from J, with 6 bases between. Per germline, CDR1 MNHEY and CDR2 SVGEGT. CDR3 length: 12 amino acids. Here the CDR3 DNA reads TGTGCCAGCAGTTATCGGGGCAATGAGCAGTTCTTC. This gives the protein CASSYRGNEQFF.

The V call is TRBV19, the J call TRBJ1-4; 8 nucleotides align to TRBD1. Germline CDR1 and CDR2: LNHDA and SQIVND (reference sequence). V gave up 5 bases and J gave up 8 bases; unmatched junction bases: 10. The CDR3 contains 15 residues. In nucleotides, the CDR3 is TGTGCCAGTAGTTCTCAGGGGGCCCCGGCGGAAAAACTGTTTTTT. Protein sequence: CASSSQGAPAEKLFF.

V and J are TRBV10-3 and TRBJ1-1, with a possible D match to TRBD1 (5 bases). The V gene's germline CDR1 is ENHRY and CDR2 SYGVKD. The germline V and J ends were trimmed by 6 bases and 0 bases, with 14 bases remaining between them. CDR3 length equals 15 residues. CDR3 sequence reads: CAISLDSHMNTEAFF. The DNA for the CDR3 is TGTGCCATCAGCCTTGACAGCCACATGAACACTGAAGCTTTCTTT.

The chain links TRBV12-2 to TRBJ2-7; the table assigns TRBD1, which was not confirmed against the DNA. TRBV12-2 represents a pseudogene. There are 18 residues in the CDR3. CDR3 sequence (DNA): TGTGCAAGTCGCTTTTCCCACCCCTCAGGGCCCCTCTATTACGAGCAGTACTTC. Translating gives CASRFSHPSGPLYYEQYF.

The CDR3 DNA is TGTGCCTGGAGCCGGAGGACAGGGGGATATAGCAATCAGCCCCAGCATTTT. The encoded protein is CAWSRRTGGYSNQPQHF. The chain combines TRBV30 with TRBJ1-5; 10 positions match TRBD1. With 3 bases clipped from V and 0 bases from J, the junction kept 8 bases outside the gene matches. Germline CDR1 and CDR2: GTSNPN and SVGIG (reference sequence). This CDR3 has 17 amino acids.

This sequence joins TRBV6-5 and TRBJ1-2, with unresolved D. Trimming stripped 8 bases from V and 4 bases from J, with 17 bases between. CDR3 size: 14 residues. Germline lookup yields CDR1 MNHEY and CDR2 SVGAGI. The CDR3 protein is CASEALLGPYGYTF. CDR3 nucleotides: TGTGCCAGCGAAGCTCTTCTTGGGCCCTATGGCTACACCTTC.

The genes are TRBV13 and TRBJ1-1, with TRBD1 matching over 7 bases. From germline, CDR1 is PRHDT and CDR2 FYEKMQ (reference sequence). With V trimmed by 2 bases and J by 2 bases, 2 bases remained unmatched. The CDR3 loop spans 14 amino acids. The CDR3 sequence: CASSLNRGNTEAFF. The CDR3 DNA reads TGTGCCAGCAGCTTAAACAGGGGTAACACTGAAGCTTTCTTT.

This clone has just one count. The genes are TRBV6-5 and TRBJ1-3; TRBD1 might be the D (6 bases). The length of the CDR3 is 14 residues. Germline V gene lookup returns CDR1 MNHEY and CDR2 SVGAGI. Trimming took off 8 bases at V and 0 bases at J, with 11 bases between the two ends. CDR3 loop: CASARGISGNTIYF. The CDR3 nucleotides are TGTGCCAGCGCGAGGGGGATCTCTGGAAACACCATATATTTT.

The gene calls are TRBV7-8 and TRBJ1-1, with D maybe TRBD1 (5 bases). The CDR3 totals 14 residues. The V gene's germline CDR1 is SGHVS and CDR2 FQNEAQ. V lost 5 bases, J lost 7 bases, and 17 bases lay in between. The DNA of the CDR3 is TGTGCCAGCAGCACACTGACAGCCGCTGATGAAGCTTTCTTT. Its translation: CASSTLTAADEAFF.

The V call is TRBV2, the J call TRBJ1-1; D may be TRBD1 (6 bases). The germline V gene encodes CDR1 SNHLY and CDR2 FYNNEI. The length of the CDR3 is 13 residues. V dropped 1 base and J dropped 10 bases, with 13 bases sitting between them. The CDR3 bases are TGTGCCAGCAGTGAAGACAGGGTTTTGGGAGCTTTCTTT. This sequence encodes CASSEDRVLGAFF.

J is TRBJ1-5 and V is TRBV6-2 or TRBV6-3; 8 nucleotides align to TRBD1. Looked up from germline, CDR1 is MNHEY and CDR2 is SVGEGT. The CDR3 loop spans 16 amino acids. With V trimmed by 3 bases and J by 5 bases, 9 bases remained unmatched. The CDR3 DNA is TGTGCCAGCAGTTATGACGGACAGGGCTGGTATCAGCCCCAGCATTTT. This encodes CASSYDGQGWYQPQHF.

The J gene is TRBJ1-4, the V gene TRBV6-2 or TRBV6-3; D unresolved. V lost 4 bases and J 11 bases, leaving 17 bases between the germline ends. This CDR3 has 14 residues. CDR1 is MNHEY and CDR2 is SVGEGT in the germline V gene. In DNA, the CDR3 is TGTGCCAGCAGTTCCTCCGCGGGATTCGTGAAACTGTTTTTT. This sequence encodes CASSSSAGFVKLFF.

The chain employs TRBV2 and TRBJ2-1; 9 bases are shared with TRBD1. Trimming took 7 bases from V and 8 from J; bases not matched to a gene: 6. The CDR3 covers 13 residues. Per germline, CDR1 SNHLY and CDR2 FYNNEI. DNA for the CDR3: TGTGCCAGCATCGCCGGGACAGGGTATGAGCAGTTCTTC. Its protein is CASIAGTGYEQFF.

This chain links TRBV27 with TRBJ2-5; 9 bases agree with TRBD2. Germline trimming cut 0 bases from V and 4 bases from J; bases unmatched to any gene: 9. CDR3 length: 17 residues. The germline gives CDR1 MNHEY, CDR2 SMNVEV (reference sequence). The CDR3, as DNA: TGTGCCAGCAGTTTATCAAGGGCGGGGGGGCCCTCAGAGACCCAGTACTTC. It translates to CASSLSRAGGPSETQYF.

V is TRBV11-2 and J is TRBJ2-1; 10 bases agree with TRBD2. The V segment lost 2 bases and the J segment 10 bases; nucleotides outside the gene matches: 8. Per the germline V gene, CDR1 is SGHAT and CDR2 is FQNNGV. The CDR3 covers 15 residues. The CDR3 here is CASSLSRAGGFEQFF. The CDR3 region has the DNA TGTGCCAGCAGCTTATCCCGAGCGGGGGGGTTCGAGCAGTTCTTC.

This clone has a handful of counts. This rearrangement joins TRBV12-3 or TRBV12-4 to TRBJ2-7; unclear D gene. Trimming took off 3 bases at V and 3 bases at J, with 6 bases between the two ends. The CDR3 is made up of 12 amino acids. DNA of the CDR3: TGTGCCAGCAGTTTCTTCGGCTACGAGCAGTACTTC. Encoded protein: CASSFFGYEQYF.